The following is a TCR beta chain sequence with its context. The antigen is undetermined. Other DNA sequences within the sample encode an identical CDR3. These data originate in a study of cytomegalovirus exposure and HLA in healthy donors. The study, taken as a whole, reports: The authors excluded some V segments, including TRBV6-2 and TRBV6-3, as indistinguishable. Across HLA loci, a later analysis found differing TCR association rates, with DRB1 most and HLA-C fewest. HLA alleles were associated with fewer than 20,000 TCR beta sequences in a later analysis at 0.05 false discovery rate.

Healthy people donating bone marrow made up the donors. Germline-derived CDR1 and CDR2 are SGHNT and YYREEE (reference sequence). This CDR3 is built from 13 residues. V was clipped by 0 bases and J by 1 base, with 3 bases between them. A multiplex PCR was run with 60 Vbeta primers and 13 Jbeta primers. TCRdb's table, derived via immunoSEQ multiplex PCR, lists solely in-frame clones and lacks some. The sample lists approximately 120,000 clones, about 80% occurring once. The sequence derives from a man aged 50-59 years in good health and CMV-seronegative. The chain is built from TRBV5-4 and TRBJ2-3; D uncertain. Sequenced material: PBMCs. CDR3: CASSLVGTDTQYF. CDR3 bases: TGTGCCAGCAGCTTGGTCGGCACAGATACGCAGTATTTT.